The entry below gives a single TCR beta chain sequence along with its context. Its specific antigen is unknown. No per-base quality is available; no much larger clone lies one base away. V trim: 5 bases; J trim: 0 bases; unmatched bases: 9. There are 16 amino acids in the CDR3, from cysteine to phenylalanine inclusive. CDR3 DNA only is kept here, 48 bases in frame from base 1. CDR1 and CDR2 are drawn from the germline V gene (reference sequence): MNHEY, SMNVEV. The record originates from a study of T cell changes during pregnancy in multiple sclerosis (dated by TCRdb to the late 2010s). About the study as a whole: The study looked at changes in the T cell repertoire across pregnancy in women with multiple sclerosis.

The library was prepared using the immunoSEQ multiplex PCR assay. What TCRdb holds here is the immuneACCESS table cut down to in-frame rearrangements. Part of the clones is not present; checked against another copy, under half of the missing clones reflect an unresolved V gene, and the others are unexplained. The sample includes fewer than 80,000 clones, with roughly nine tenths observed a single time. 0.7% to 0.9% of the sample belongs to the ten largest clones. Sequences were derived from peripheral blood, sampled in the first trimester of pregnancy. Recombination linked TRBV27 to TRBJ1-1, with 7 middle bases fitting TRBD1. The receptor comes from a female donor in good health, enrolled as a control in a pregnancy study. The sequenced DNA: TGTGCCAGCAGTCACAACCCGGGACAGATGAACACTGAAGCTTTCTTT. Translated, this gives CASSHNPGQMNTEAFF.